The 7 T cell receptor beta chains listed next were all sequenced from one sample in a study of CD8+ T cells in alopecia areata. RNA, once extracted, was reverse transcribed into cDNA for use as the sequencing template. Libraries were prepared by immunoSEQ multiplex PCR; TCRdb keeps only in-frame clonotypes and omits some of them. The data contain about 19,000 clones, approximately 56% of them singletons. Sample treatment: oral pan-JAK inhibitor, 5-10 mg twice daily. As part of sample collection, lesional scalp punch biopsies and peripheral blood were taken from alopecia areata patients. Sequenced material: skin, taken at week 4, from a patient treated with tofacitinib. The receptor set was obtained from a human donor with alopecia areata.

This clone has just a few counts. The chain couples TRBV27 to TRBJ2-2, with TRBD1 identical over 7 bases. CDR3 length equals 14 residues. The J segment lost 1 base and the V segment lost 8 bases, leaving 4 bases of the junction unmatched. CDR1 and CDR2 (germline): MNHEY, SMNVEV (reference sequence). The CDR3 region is CASAWTGNTGELFF. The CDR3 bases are TGTGCCAGCGCGTGGACAGGGAACACCGGGGAGCTGTTTTTT.

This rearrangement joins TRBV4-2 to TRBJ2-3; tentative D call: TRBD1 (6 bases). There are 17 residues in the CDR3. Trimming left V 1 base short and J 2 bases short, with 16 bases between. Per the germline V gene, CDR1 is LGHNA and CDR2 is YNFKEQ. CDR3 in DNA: TGTGCCAGCAGCCAAGTAGAAGGGGGTTACCTCACAGATACGCAGTATTTT. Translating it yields CASSQVEGGYLTDTQYF.

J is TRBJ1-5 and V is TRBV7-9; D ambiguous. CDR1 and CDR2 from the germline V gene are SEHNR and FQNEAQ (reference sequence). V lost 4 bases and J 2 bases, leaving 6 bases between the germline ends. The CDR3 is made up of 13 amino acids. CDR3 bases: TGTGCCAGCAGCTCTCAGGGCAATCAGCCCCAGCATTTT. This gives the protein CASSSQGNQPQHF.

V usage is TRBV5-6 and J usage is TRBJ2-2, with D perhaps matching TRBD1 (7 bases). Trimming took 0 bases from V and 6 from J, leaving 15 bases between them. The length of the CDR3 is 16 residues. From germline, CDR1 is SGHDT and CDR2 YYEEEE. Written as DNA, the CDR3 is TGTGCCAGCAGCTTGGCCAGGGGGGTGAAGGCCGGGGAGCTGTTTTTT. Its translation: CASSLARGVKAGELFF.

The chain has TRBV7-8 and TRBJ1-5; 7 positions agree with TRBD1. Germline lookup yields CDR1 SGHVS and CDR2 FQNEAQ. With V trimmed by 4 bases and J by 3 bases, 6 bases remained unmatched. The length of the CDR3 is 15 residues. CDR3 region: CASSSGQDTNQPQHF. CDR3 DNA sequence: TGTGCCAGCAGCTCCGGACAGGACACCAATCAGCCCCAGCATTTT.

This CDR3 is CATSRDGDYTF. The CDR3 DNA reads TGTGCCACCAGCAGAGACGGTGACTACACCTTC. V and J are TRBV15 and TRBJ1-2; D is unresolved. This CDR3 region has 11 residues. Germline lookup yields CDR1 LNHNV and CDR2 YYDKDF (reference sequence). With 0 bases removed from V and 10 bases from J, the gap between germline ends came to 6 bases.

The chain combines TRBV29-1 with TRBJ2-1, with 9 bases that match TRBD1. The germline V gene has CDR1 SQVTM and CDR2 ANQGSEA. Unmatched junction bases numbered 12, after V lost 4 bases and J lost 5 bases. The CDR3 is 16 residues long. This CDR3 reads CSVVGTGTGINNEQFF. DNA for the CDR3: TGCAGCGTTGTCGGAACCGGGACAGGGATCAACAATGAGCAGTTCTTC.